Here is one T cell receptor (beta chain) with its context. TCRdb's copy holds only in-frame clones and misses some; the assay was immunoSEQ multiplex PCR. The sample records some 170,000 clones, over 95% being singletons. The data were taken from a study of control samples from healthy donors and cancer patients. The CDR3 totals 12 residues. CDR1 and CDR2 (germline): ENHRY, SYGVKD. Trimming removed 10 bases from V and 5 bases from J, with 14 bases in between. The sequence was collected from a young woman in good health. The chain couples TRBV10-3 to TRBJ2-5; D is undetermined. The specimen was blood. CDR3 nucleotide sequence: TGTGCCACCGCTTTGGCAGCGGAGACCCAGTACTTC. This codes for CATALAAETQYF.